These 11 T cell receptor beta chains were all obtained from the same sample, sequenced in a study of shared clonotypes between healthy human individuals. The assay was immunoSEQ multiplex PCR, and TCRdb's table has in-frame clones only and misses some. The data contain about 1.5 million clones, around 98% of them singletons. Sequencing used naive CD4+ T cells sorted from blood. Indicated subset: CD45RA+ positively selected. The receptors were gathered from a man aged 25-45 years in good health.

Note on this clone: Mismatch with germline at one junction end may stem from a read error. The chain couples TRBV7-3 to TRBJ2-1; a weak D match, TRBD2 (5 bases). CDR1 SGHTA and CDR2 FQGTGA come from the germline V gene. The CDR3 is made up of 15 amino acids. As DNA, the CDR3 is TGTGCCAGCAGTTTAAGCGCCAGAGGGTTCAATGAGCAGTTCTTC. Its protein is CASSLSARGFNEQFF.

The genes are TRBV9 and TRBJ2-7, with TRBD2 identical over 8 bases. Germline-derived CDR1 and CDR2 are SGDLS and YYNGEE. V trimming: 0 bases; J trimming: 4 bases; junction bases outside the gene matches: 6. There are 15 residues in the CDR3. The CDR3 DNA follows: TGTGCCAGCAGCGTAGGGACTAGCTTACCGTACGAGCAGTACTTC. Protein product: CASSVGTSLPYEQYF. The full variable domain, with the rest looked up from reference TRBV9 and TRBJ2-7, is DSGVTQTPKHLITATGQRVTLRCSPRSGDLSVYWYQQSLDQGLQFLIQYYNGEERAKGNILERFSAQQFPDLHSELNLSSLELGDSALYFCASSVGTSLPYEQYFGPGTRLTVT.

The rearrangement links TRBV7-2 to TRBJ2-1; the D gene is possibly TRBD2 (6 bases). The CDR3 is made up of 14 amino acids. Looked up from germline, CDR1 is SGHTA and CDR2 is FQGNSA. V lost 7 bases and J lost 9, with 19 bases in between. Here the CDR3 reads CASTSTSSRPEQFF. The CDR3, as DNA: TGTGCCAGCACCTCAACTAGCTCCAGGCCTGAGCAGTTCTTC.

The chain uses TRBV7-2 and TRBJ2-7; D may be TRBD2 (5 bases). CDR1 SGHTA and CDR2 FQGNSA come from the germline V gene. The CDR3 sequence is 15 residues long. V was clipped by 5 bases and J by 2 bases, with 16 bases between them. CDR3 sequence: CASSLEGGRPYEQYF. Written as DNA, the CDR3 is TGTGCCAGCAGCCTTGAGGGCGGAAGACCCTACGAGCAGTACTTC.

This chain links TRBV7-2 with TRBJ1-2; no definite D call. Trimming removed 5 bases at V and 3 bases at J, with 19 bases between. Germline V gene sequence: CDR1 SGHTA, CDR2 FQGNSA. The CDR3 spans 16 residues. The CDR3, as DNA: TGTGCCAGCAGCCGGGAGGGTCTCAAAAGGGACTATGGCTACACCTTC. The encoded protein is CASSREGLKRDYGYTF.

V gene TRBV6-5 combines with J gene TRBJ1-5; D unresolved. Germline CDR1 MNHEY, CDR2 SVGAGI. V was pared by 10 bases and J by 1 base, with 17 bases between. There are 15 residues in the CDR3. The CDR3 bases are TGTGCCAAGTTAGGGAAAATTGGGAGCAATCAGCCCCAGCATTTT. It yields the protein CAKLGKIGSNQPQHF.

The chain carries TRBV5-1 and TRBJ2-1, with TRBD2 matching 14 bases. With V trimmed by 7 bases and J by 0 bases, 9 bases remained unmatched. CDR1 and CDR2 from the germline V gene are SGHRS and YFSETQ. The CDR3 extends over 18 amino acids. The CDR3 spells CASAIGTSGSSSYNEQFF. Written as DNA, the CDR3 is TGCGCCAGCGCCATAGGGACTAGCGGGAGTAGCTCCTACAATGAGCAGTTCTTC.

This clone was recorded only once. The rearrangement uses TRBV7-8 and TRBJ1-1; a possible D gene is TRBD1 (5 bases). V shed 5 bases and J shed 2 bases, with 21 bases lying between them. The CDR3 contains 17 residues. Germline CDR1 is SGHVS and CDR2 is FQNEAQ. The CDR3 loop is CASSVIQVAGANTEAFF. The CDR3, as DNA: TGTGCCAGCAGCGTAATTCAGGTCGCTGGGGCTAACACTGAAGCTTTCTTT.

This chain connects TRBV5-1 to TRBJ1-1, with 10 bases fitting TRBD1. The V segment lost 3 bases and the J segment 10 bases; nucleotides outside the gene matches: 6. CDR3 size: 13 residues. Germline CDR1 SGHRS, CDR2 YFSETQ. The CDR3 loop is CASSSTGGSAAFF. The CDR3 bases are TGCGCCAGCAGCTCGACAGGGGGCTCGGCAGCTTTCTTT.

The gene calls are TRBV6-5 and TRBJ1-2, with a tentative D call TRBD1 (5 bases). Germline lookup yields CDR1 MNHEY and CDR2 SVGAGI. The CDR3 runs 14 residues. The V gene lost 6 bases and the J gene lost 5 bases, with 16 bases spanning the gap. CDR3 residues: CASRIGVLGYGYTF. The CDR3 coding sequence is TGTGCCAGCAGAATAGGGGTCTTGGGGTATGGCTACACCTTC.

In this sample, this clone turned up once. J is TRBJ2-1 and V is TRBV9, with D maybe TRBD1 (6 bases). Trimming stripped 1 base from V and 3 bases from J, with 14 bases between. The V gene's germline CDR1 is SGDLS and CDR2 YYNGEE. This CDR3 has 16 residues. This CDR3 is CASSVTGTLHYNEQFF. Here the CDR3 DNA reads TGTGCCAGCAGCGTAACAGGGACACTACACTACAATGAGCAGTTCTTC.